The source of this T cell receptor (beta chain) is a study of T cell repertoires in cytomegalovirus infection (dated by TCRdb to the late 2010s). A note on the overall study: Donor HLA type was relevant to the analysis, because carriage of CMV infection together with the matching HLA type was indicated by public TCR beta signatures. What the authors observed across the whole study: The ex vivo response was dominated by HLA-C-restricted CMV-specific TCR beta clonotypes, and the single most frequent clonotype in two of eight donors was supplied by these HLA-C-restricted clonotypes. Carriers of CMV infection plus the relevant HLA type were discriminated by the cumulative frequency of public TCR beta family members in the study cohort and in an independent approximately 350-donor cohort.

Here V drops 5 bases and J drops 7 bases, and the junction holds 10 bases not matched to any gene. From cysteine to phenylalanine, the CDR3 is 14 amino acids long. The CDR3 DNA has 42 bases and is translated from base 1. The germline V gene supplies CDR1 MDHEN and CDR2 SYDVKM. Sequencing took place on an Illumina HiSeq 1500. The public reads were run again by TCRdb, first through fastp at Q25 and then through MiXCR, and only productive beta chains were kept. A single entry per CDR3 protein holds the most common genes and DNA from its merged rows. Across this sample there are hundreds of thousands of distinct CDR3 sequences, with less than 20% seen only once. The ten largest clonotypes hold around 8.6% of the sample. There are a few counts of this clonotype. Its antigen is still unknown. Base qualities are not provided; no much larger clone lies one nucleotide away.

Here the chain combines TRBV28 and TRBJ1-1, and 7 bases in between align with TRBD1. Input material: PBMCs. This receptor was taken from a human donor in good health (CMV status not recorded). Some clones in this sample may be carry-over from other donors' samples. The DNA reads TGTGCCAGCAGTCCGGTGGGCAGGGGGGATGAAGCTTTCTTT. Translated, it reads CASSPVGRGDEAFF.